The rows below give T cell receptor beta chains drawn from one sample of a study of blood T cell repertoires in COVID-19. Profiling relied on immunoSEQ multiplex PCR, and the TCRdb table lists in-frame clones only, not all of them. The sample holds some 430,000 clones; 90% are singletons and the top ten take 0.6%. The sequencing sample was made of PBMCs or T cells enriched from blood (not recorded which). The receptors come from a man between 18 and 29 years old who had recovered from COVID-19. The CDR3 runs from the conserved cysteine through the conserved F or W. The order of the fields is CDR3 DNA, CDR3 protein, clone size, V gene, J gene, D gene. A D gene is named only where the DNA matches it firmly. Size values are once, few and many counts, or a class for expanded clones, and some rows have none.

DNA: TGTGCCACCGCGGGAAACGTAGCTGGAAACACCATATATTTT
CDR3: CATAGNVAGNTIYF
size: -
V: TRBV10-3
J: TRBJ1-3
D: -

DNA: TGTGCCAGCAGTTTAATTTCCTCGGGACTCGAAAAACTGTTTTTT
CDR3: CASSLISSGLEKLFF
size: -
V: TRBV28
J: TRBJ1-4
D: -

DNA: TGTGCCAGCAGCCTGACTGGCCCAGATACGCAGTATTTT
CDR3: CASSLTGPDTQYF
size: -
V: TRBV27
J: TRBJ2-3
D: -

DNA: TGTGCCAGCAGCCAAGATCTCTATGAGAGCGAGCAGTACTTC
CDR3: CASSQDLYESEQYF
size: -
V: TRBV3-1/TRBV3-2
J: TRBJ2-7
D: -

DNA: TGTGCCAGCAGCGACCAGACAGGGGGCAGGCAGCCCCAGCATTTT
CDR3: CASSDQTGGRQPQHF
size: -
V: TRBV6-5
J: TRBJ1-5
D: TRBD1

DNA: TGTGCCAGTAGTAGAGCTCCAGGGCGGCAGGGCAACACTGAAGCTTTCTTT
CDR3: CASSRAPGRQGNTEAFF
size: -
V: TRBV19
J: TRBJ1-1
D: -

DNA: TGCAGCGTTGCGGAATGGGCGAACACTGAAGCTTTCTTT
CDR3: CSVAEWANTEAFF
size: few
V: TRBV29-1
J: TRBJ1-1
D: -

DNA: TGCGCCAGCAGCCCGGGACAGCCGAACACTGAAGCTTTCTTT
CDR3: CASSPGQPNTEAFF
size: -
V: TRBV5-1
J: TRBJ1-1
D: TRBD1

DNA: TGTGCCAGCTCACCAGTAGCAGGGGAAGGCTATGGCTACACCTTC
CDR3: CASSPVAGEGYGYTF
size: -
V: TRBV18
J: TRBJ1-2
D: -

DNA: TGTGCCAGCAGTTACTCGAGCAGGGAGCCCCAGCATTTT
CDR3: CASSYSSREPQHF
size: -
V: TRBV6-5
J: TRBJ1-5
D: -

DNA: TGTGCCAGCAGCTTGGGACATTCAGAACCCCTCCACTTT
CDR3: CASSLGHSEPLHF
size: -
V: TRBV5-8
J: TRBJ1-6
D: -

DNA: TGTGCCAGCAGCGAAACAGGGAACAATCAGCCCCAGCATTTT
CDR3: CASSETGNNQPQHF
size: -
V: TRBV21-1
J: TRBJ1-5
D: -

DNA: TGTGCCAGCAGCGCACAGGGTTGGGGAAACACCATATATTTT
CDR3: CASSAQGWGNTIYF
size: -
V: TRBV3-1/TRBV3-2
J: TRBJ1-3
D: -

DNA: TGTGCCAGCGTATGGGGACAGGGTAACACCGGGGAGCTGTTTTTT
CDR3: CASVWGQGNTGELFF
size: -
V: TRBV27
J: TRBJ2-2
D: TRBD1

DNA: TGTGCCAGCAATCGGGGGGGTTTGGGGAATGAGCAGTTCTTC
CDR3: CASNRGGLGNEQFF
size: -
V: TRBV2
J: TRBJ2-1
D: TRBD2

DNA: TGTGCCAGCACCGACAGCTATGGCTACACCTTC
CDR3: CASTDSYGYTF
size: -
V: TRBV9
J: TRBJ1-2
D: -

DNA: TGTGCCAGCAGTTATACCGGGTTGAGGCTCAACTATGGCTACACCTTC
CDR3: CASSYTGLRLNYGYTF
size: once
V: TRBV6-5
J: TRBJ1-2
D: -

DNA: TGTGCCAGCAGTTTTACCGGGAGGTCTGAAGCTTTCTTT
CDR3: CASSFTGRSEAFF
size: -
V: TRBV12-3/TRBV12-4
J: TRBJ1-1
D: -

DNA: TGTGCCAGCAGTGGCCGGACAGGGGGCGGGAATTCACCCCTCCACTTT
CDR3: CASSGRTGGGNSPLHF
size: -
V: TRBV2
J: TRBJ1-6
D: TRBD1

DNA: TGTGCCAGCAGTTCTGACAGGGGGTATGGCTACACCTTC
CDR3: CASSSDRGYGYTF
size: -
V: TRBV27
J: TRBJ1-2
D: TRBD1

DNA: TGTGCCAGTAGTATGCGTCCGGCGGCAGATACGCAGTATTTT
CDR3: CASSMRPAADTQYF
size: -
V: TRBV19
J: TRBJ2-3
D: -

DNA: TGTGCCTGGGGTTTGCGGGATCGGAACACCGGGGAGCTGTTTTTT
CDR3: CAWGLRDRNTGELFF
size: few
V: TRBV30
J: TRBJ2-2
D: -

DNA: TGTGCCAGCAGCTTGGTGGGGGAAGGGGGTGCCTATGGCTACACCTTC
CDR3: CASSLVGEGGAYGYTF
size: -
V: TRBV5-6
J: TRBJ1-2
D: -